Sequencing of this T cell receptor (beta chain) was carried out in a study of control samples from healthy donors and cancer patients. V gave up 2 bases and J gave up 12 bases, with 7 bases separating them. The CDR3 is 10 residues long. Repertoires were generated with immunoSEQ multiplex PCR, while TCRdb's copy carries only in-frame clones and drops some. This sample carries about 70,000 clones, about 90% of them seen once, and the ten largest clones take 2% to 2.5%. The receptor was isolated from a woman in her fifties or sixties with head and neck cancer. The rearrangement links TRBV23-1 to TRBJ1-2, with a possible D match to TRBD1 (5 bases). TRBV23-1 belongs to the ORF category, with a function that is uncertain. The sequencing input was PBMCs. The CDR3 region is CASSQGGDTF. The CDR3 region has the DNA TGCGCCAGCAGTCAAGGGGGGGACACCTTC.